The 8 T cell receptor beta chains listed next were all sequenced from one sample in a study of identical twins. TCRdb reprocessed the 5' RACE reads via MiXCR and lists one record per CDR3 protein. The data hold about 730,000 distinct CDR3 sequences, with 21% observed a single time. This sample was also put to use in a study of T cells expressing NK-cell markers.

The material sequenced was PBMCs. The receptor set was obtained from a woman aged 18-29 years in good health.

This sequence joins TRBV3-1 and TRBJ2-3, with D possibly being TRBD1 or TRBD2 (5 bases each). Germline CDR1 is LGHDT and CDR2 is YNNKEL (reference sequence). V lost 2 bases and J lost 15, with 18 bases in between. This CDR3 comprises 13 residues. This CDR3 is CASSQRSGQGIYF. CDR3 DNA sequence: TGTGCCAGCAGCCAAAGGTCGGGGCAGGGAATCTATTTT.

This chain uses TRBV27 with TRBJ2-3; D is possibly TRBD2 (5 bases). Trimming took off 8 bases at V and 0 bases at J, with 12 bases between the two ends. The CDR3 has 14 residues. Germline V gene lookup returns CDR1 MNHEY and CDR2 SMNVEV (reference sequence). CDR3 sequence reads: CASGLSGSTDTQYF. DNA of the CDR3: TGTGCCAGCGGACTGAGCGGTAGCACAGATACGCAGTATTTT.

This rearrangement joins TRBV27 to TRBJ2-7; tentatively, D is TRBD2 (7 bases). Germline assignment: CDR1 MNHEY and CDR2 SMNVEV (reference sequence). Deletions cut 5 bases from V and 4 bases from J, with 15 bases between. The CDR3 loop spans 14 amino acids. CDR3 protein: CASSGGGREYEQYF. CDR3 in DNA: TGTGCCAGCAGTGGCGGGGGCAGGGAATACGAGCAGTACTTC.

This clonotype was recorded once. V gene TRBV6-1 combines with J gene TRBJ2-3; TRBD2 aligns across 12 bases. The CDR3 consists of 15 residues. Germline-derived CDR1 and CDR2 are MNHNS and SASEGT. V lost 6 bases and J lost 6; bases outside the gene matches: 7. The CDR3 here is CASSLLAGGLDTQYF. In nucleotides, the CDR3 is TGTGCCAGCAGCTTGCTAGCGGGGGGGCTGGATACGCAGTATTTT.

In its sample, this clonotype was seen a few times. CDR3 nucleotide sequence: TGTGCCAGCAGCTTAGAATCGGCAGGTTACGAGCAGTACTTC. This codes for CASSLESAGYEQYF. This chain connects TRBV11-2 to TRBJ2-7, with D unclear. Germline assignment: CDR1 SGHAT and CDR2 FQNNGV. The V and J ends lost 0 bases and 4 bases respectively, with 10 bases between them. The CDR3 covers 14 residues.

This CDR3 is CASSFSLQRLAGVNSYEQYF. The CDR3 region has the DNA TGTGCCAGCAGCTTCTCCCTTCAAAGACTAGCGGGGGTTAACTCCTACGAGCAGTACTTC. V usage is TRBV5-6 and J usage is TRBJ2-7; 12 nucleotides agree with TRBD2. The ends lost 2 bases at V and 0 bases at J; junction bases unmatched: 15. This CDR3 has 20 amino acids. Germline V gene sequence: CDR1 SGHDT, CDR2 YYEEEE.

Here the CDR3 reads CSAQRGGNTGELFF. The DNA of the CDR3 is TGCAGTGCCCAGAGGGGCGGCAACACCGGGGAGCTGTTTTTT. This rearrangement joins TRBV20-1 to TRBJ2-2; D may be TRBD1 or TRBD2 (5 bases each). V was cut by 6 bases and J by 2 bases, with 13 bases left in between. CDR1 is DFQATT and CDR2 is SNEGSKA in the germline V gene (reference sequence). The CDR3 sequence is 14 residues long.

This chain connects TRBV20-1 to TRBJ2-7; TRBD1 matches at 9 bases. V shed 4 bases, J shed 1 base, and the junction held 5 bases outside the gene matches. The CDR3 has 14 residues. Germline values: CDR1 DFQATT, CDR2 SNEGSKA (reference sequence). This chain's CDR3 is CSAIGQGKSYEQYF. Here the CDR3 DNA reads TGCAGTGCTATCGGACAGGGGAAGTCCTACGAGCAGTACTTC.